Each of the 17 T cell receptor beta chains below was sequenced from the same sample in a study of T cells in Graves' hyperthyroidism and ophthalmopathy. What was amplified from RNA transcripts were TCR beta CDR3 regions. The primer set for the first-round RT-PCR of the TCR CDR3 was HTBI. TCRdb called the multiplex PCR reads again in MiXCR, with one record for every CDR3 protein. The sample lists more than 300,000 distinct CDR3 sequences; approximately 17% were seen once. The source material was blood. All receptors come from a man younger than 35 with Graves' ophthalmopathy.

In its sample, this clonotype was seen many times. The rearrangement joins TRBV5-6 to TRBJ1-2, with D maybe TRBD1 (5 bases). CDR1 is SGHDT, CDR2 YYEEEE, per germline. Trimming stripped 1 base from V and 5 bases from J, with 9 bases between. The CDR3 sequence is 13 residues long. CDR3 nucleotides: TGTGCCAGCAGCTTGCGGGGGAGGTATGGCTACACCTTC. This gives the protein CASSLRGRYGYTF. Full variable domain (rest looked up from reference TRBV5-6 and TRBJ1-2): DAGVTQSPTHLIKTRGQQVTLRCSPKSGHDTVSWYQQALGQGPQFIFQYYEEEERQRGNFPDRFSGHQFPNYSSELNVNALLLGDSALYLCASSLRGRYGYTFGSGTRLTVV.

Only a few counts were recorded for this clonotype. The rearrangement links TRBV13 to TRBJ1-6; D may be TRBD1 (6 bases). The germline gives CDR1 PRHDT, CDR2 FYEKMQ (reference sequence). The CDR3 is 15 residues long. V was pared by 4 bases and J by 3 bases, with 10 bases between. CDR3: CASSSRGYYNSPLHF. The CDR3 DNA follows: TGTGCCAGCAGCTCCAGGGGATACTATAATTCACCCCTCCACTTT.

Only one count was recorded for this clonotype. The gene calls are TRBV19 and TRBJ1-5, with D hard to call. V shed 6 bases and J shed 4 bases, with 13 bases lying between them. The CDR3 runs 14 residues. Looked up from germline, CDR1 is LNHDA and CDR2 is SQIVND (reference sequence). This CDR3 is CASSVRATNQPQHF. The CDR3 nucleotides read TGTGCCAGTAGCGTAAGGGCGACAAATCAGCCCCAGCATTTT.

This clonotype has just a few counts. The gene calls are TRBV4-1 and TRBJ2-7; D possibly corresponds to TRBD2 (6 bases). The CDR3 runs to 17 residues. CDR1 MGHRA and CDR2 YSYEKL come from the germline V gene. V was cut by 0 bases and J by 1 base, with 16 bases left in between. The CDR3, as DNA: TGCGCCAGCAGCCAAGAAGGTGGTGGAGGGGCGTCCTACGAGCAGTACTTC. It translates to CASSQEGGGGASYEQYF.

The chain recombines TRBV14 with TRBJ2-1; unclear D gene. This CDR3 is 14 amino acids long. Trimming stripped 3 bases from V and 5 bases from J, with 11 bases between. Germline V gives CDR1 SGHDN, CDR2 FVKESK. In nucleotides, the CDR3 is TGTGCCAGCAGCCATTTGGGAAAACACAATGAGCAGTTCTTC. It yields the protein CASSHLGKHNEQFF.

This chain joins TRBV7-3 and TRBJ2-3; D might be TRBD2 (5 bases). CDR1 and CDR2 (germline): SGHTA, FQGTGA. CDR3 length: 14 amino acids. Trimming left V 2 bases short and J 8 bases short, with 14 bases between. The CDR3 sequence is CASSLQSTGTTQYF. The CDR3 DNA reads TGTGCCAGCAGCTTACAATCTACGGGAACTACGCAGTATTTT.

The chain has TRBV7-8 and TRBJ2-7, with a tentative D call TRBD1 (5 bases). CDR1 is SGHVS, CDR2 FQNEAQ, per germline. V was pared by 2 bases and J by 4 bases, with 18 bases between. The CDR3 is 16 residues long. The CDR3 sequence is CASSLSRDPVIYEQYF. The CDR3 DNA reads as TGTGCCAGCAGCTTATCCAGGGATCCCGTTATATACGAGCAGTACTTC.

The gene calls are TRBV7-9 and TRBJ1-5, with D unresolved. CDR1 is SEHNR and CDR2 is FQNEAQ in the germline V gene (reference sequence). V gave up 2 bases and J gave up 7 bases, with 9 bases separating them. The CDR3 sequence is 13 residues long. CDR3 amino acids: CASSLLSGQPQHF. The DNA for the CDR3 is TGTGCCAGCAGCTTACTTTCAGGACAGCCCCAGCATTTT.

This chain joins TRBV27 and TRBJ2-3; 13 bases line up with TRBD2. V shed 5 bases and J 9 bases; nucleotides not matched to a gene: 8. Germline values: CDR1 MNHEY, CDR2 SMNVEV (reference sequence). This CDR3 has 15 residues. CDR3 residues: CASSPPGLAGITQYF. The CDR3 region has the DNA TGTGCCAGCAGTCCCCCGGGACTAGCGGGGATAACGCAGTATTTT.

The chain joins TRBV5-8 to TRBJ1-4, with a possible D match to TRBD1 (5 bases). The CDR3 has 14 amino acids. CDR1 is SGHTS, CDR2 YDEGEE, per germline. The germline V and J ends were trimmed by 1 base and 7 bases, with 11 bases remaining between them. CDR3 in amino acids: CASSLWGVSEKLFF. In DNA form, the CDR3 reads TGTGCCAGCAGCTTGTGGGGGGTTAGTGAAAAACTGTTTTTT.

The chain carries TRBV27 and TRBJ2-7; 8 bases fit TRBD2. This CDR3 comprises 14 residues. After removal of 5 bases from V and 5 bases from J, the junction contained 8 bases not matched to a gene. Germline loops: CDR1 MNHEY, CDR2 SMNVEV (reference sequence). The CDR3 DNA is TGTGCCAGCAGTCCATGGACTAGCCCCCACGAGCAGTACTTC. It codes for CASSPWTSPHEQYF.

The chain links TRBV18 to TRBJ1-3, with unresolved D. The CDR3 spans 15 residues. Germline V gene sequence: CDR1 KGHSH, CDR2 LQKENI. V lost 0 bases, J lost 0 bases, and 6 bases lay in between. The CDR3 nucleotides are TGTGCCAGCTCACCACCCTCCCTCTCTGGAAACACCATATATTTT. Residues: CASSPPSLSGNTIYF.

This clonotype was detected ten times or more. This sequence joins TRBV7-2 and TRBJ1-2; TRBD1 might be the D (5 bases). CDR1 is SGHTA and CDR2 is FQGNSA in the germline V gene. The CDR3 is made up of 15 amino acids. The V end lost 5 bases, the J end lost 4 bases, and 17 bases lay between the germline ends. CDR3: CASSVYRDSSYGYTF. CDR3 nucleotide sequence: TGTGCCAGCAGCGTATACCGAGACAGCAGCTATGGCTACACCTTC.

This clonotype was observed at least ten times. The J gene is TRBJ2-7, the V gene TRBV10-2; D might be TRBD2 (6 bases). The germline gives CDR1 WSHSY, CDR2 SAAADI. Trimming took off 0 bases at V and 2 bases at J, with 14 bases between the two ends. The length of the CDR3 is 16 residues. The CDR3 DNA reads TGCGCCAGCAGTGAGTCGGCGGGGATCAAGACCTACGAGCAGTACTTC. This sequence encodes CASSESAGIKTYEQYF.

A few counts support this clonotype. This rearrangement joins TRBV6-6 to TRBJ1-4; D ambiguous. Germline V gene data show CDR1 as MNHNY and CDR2 as SVGAGI (reference sequence). V was trimmed by 0 bases and J by 5 bases, leaving 7 bases between them. CDR3 length equals 14 residues. Here the CDR3 reads CASSYSRANEKLFF. CDR3 bases: TGTGCCAGCAGTTACTCTAGGGCCAATGAAAAACTGTTTTTT.

J is TRBJ2-7 and V is TRBV5-6, with D unresolved. Trimming removed 3 bases from V and 2 bases from J, with 9 bases in between. Germline loops: CDR1 SGHDT, CDR2 YYEEEE. This CDR3 comprises 13 residues. The CDR3 bases are TGTGCCAGCAGCTCCGGAAGTACCTACGAGCAGTACTTC. Translating gives CASSSGSTYEQYF.

This clonotype is termed medium-sized (0.01 to 0.1%). The rearrangement links TRBV13 to TRBJ1-5; D not resolved. The germline CDR1 and CDR2 sequences are PRHDT and FYEKMQ (reference sequence). V gave up 0 bases and J gave up 3 bases, with 6 bases separating them. This CDR3 has 14 residues. The CDR3 region is CASSLGVTNQPQHF. The CDR3 DNA is TGTGCCAGCAGCTTAGGGGTGACCAATCAGCCCCAGCATTTT.